This T cell receptor beta chain was documented in a study of cytomegalovirus exposure and HLA in healthy donors. General study points: There was a cluster of highly shared sequence variants that was likely a sequencing artifact.

Both 60 Vbeta primers and 13 Jbeta primers went into the PCR. Per the original methods: Later work found approximately 80 million unique TCR beta chains, with 9.5 million to 12 million shared. Produced via immunoSEQ multiplex PCR; TCRdb's table is partial and in-frame only. V, J and clone size are taken as reported in that table, and D and trimming were inferred from the DNA itself. This table holds 200,000 or so clones, 70% found once. The V and J ends lost 6 bases and 5 bases, in that order; junction bases with no gene match: 14. CDR1 and CDR2 from the germline V gene are SGHNT and YYREEE (reference sequence). The CDR3 runs 16 residues. Details on this clone: Its matching antigen is unknown.

The clonotype originates from a man aged 40-49 years in good health and CMV-seropositive. The sequenced sample was PBMCs. The chain carries TRBV5-4 and TRBJ1-2, with 9 bases matching TRBD1. DNA of the CDR3: TGTGCCAGCACGTCCGAGACAGGGGGGATTTTGTATGGCTACACCTTC. As protein: CASTSETGGILYGYTF.